This TCR beta chain was recovered during a study of cytomegalovirus exposure and HLA in healthy donors. Study-level points and caveats: Cytomegalovirus-associated TCR beta chains were listed, numbering 150 to 200.

V was pared by 5 bases and J by 8 bases, with 8 bases of the junction left unmatched. There are 16 residues in the CDR3. Per the germline V gene, CDR1 is SGHTA and CDR2 is FQGTGA. Researchers ran the PCR with 60 Vbeta and 13 Jbeta primers. Assay: immunoSEQ multiplex PCR; the TCRdb copy retains only in-frame clones and omits some. In the table there are 100,000 to 150,000 clones, roughly four fifths of which are singletons. Note on this clone: Its matching antigen is unknown.

V is TRBV7-3 and J is TRBJ2-1; TRBD2 matches at 14 bases. The sequence derives from a woman aged 55-69 years in good health and CMV-seropositive. Source material: PBMCs. For the CDR3, the DNA is TGTGCCAGCAGCATGCCGGGACTAGCGGGAGTCGATGAGCAGTTCTTC. Translation: CASSMPGLAGVDEQFF.